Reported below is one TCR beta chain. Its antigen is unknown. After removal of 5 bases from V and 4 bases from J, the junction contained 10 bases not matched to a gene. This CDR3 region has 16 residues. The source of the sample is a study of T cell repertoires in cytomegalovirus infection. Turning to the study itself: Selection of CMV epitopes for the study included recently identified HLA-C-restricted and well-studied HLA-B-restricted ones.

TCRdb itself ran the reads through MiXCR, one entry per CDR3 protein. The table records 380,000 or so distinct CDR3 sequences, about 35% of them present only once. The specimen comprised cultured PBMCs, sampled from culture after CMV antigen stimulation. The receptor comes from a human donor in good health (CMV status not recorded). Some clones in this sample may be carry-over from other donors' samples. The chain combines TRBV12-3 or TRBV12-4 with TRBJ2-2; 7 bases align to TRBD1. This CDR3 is CASSPTGTVITGELFF. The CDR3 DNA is TGTGCCAGCAGTCCAACCGGGACAGTCATCACCGGGGAGCTGTTTTTT.